These 11 T cell receptor beta chains originate from one sample sequenced in a study of shared clonotypes between healthy human individuals. The protocol was immunoSEQ multiplex PCR, while the TCRdb copy is restricted to in-frame clones and leaves out a portion. The sample lists hundreds of thousands of clones, more than 70% occurring once. Specimen: memory CD4+ T cells sorted from blood. The subset was: CD45RA-negative fraction. These receptors originate from a woman aged 30 to 39 in good health.

This chain joins TRBV6-1 and TRBJ1-1; D unresolved. V lost 1 base and J 0 bases, leaving 6 bases between the germline ends. The CDR3 sequence is 14 residues long. Germline V gene data show CDR1 as MNHNS and CDR2 as SASEGT. CDR3 loop: CASSEVGLNTEAFF. CDR3 DNA sequence: TGTGCCAGCAGTGAAGTAGGGCTGAACACTGAAGCTTTCTTT.

CDR3 in DNA: TGTGCCTGGAGTGTTGGACTAACTAGGGACAATGAGCAGTTCTTC. The encoded protein is CAWSVGLTRDNEQFF. V gene TRBV30 combines with J gene TRBJ2-1; D is perhaps TRBD2 (6 bases). Per the germline V gene, CDR1 is GTSNPN and CDR2 is SVGIG (reference sequence). Trimming pared 0 bases from V and 5 bases from J, leaving 14 bases between. The CDR3 sequence is 15 residues long.

The chain is built from TRBV4-2 and TRBJ2-7, with TRBD1 identical over 9 bases. J was trimmed by 7 bases and V by 1 base; bases with no gene match: 5. Germline assignment: CDR1 LGHNA and CDR2 YNFKEQ. This CDR3 comprises 14 residues. In nucleotides, the CDR3 is TGTGCCAGCAGCCAAGGGACAGGGGTAGGTGAGCAGTACTTC. Its translation is CASSQGTGVGEQYF.

The V gene is TRBV28, the J gene TRBJ2-7; 9 nucleotides agree with TRBD1. The CDR3 sequence is 17 residues long. The germline V gene encodes CDR1 MDHEN and CDR2 SYDVKM. V was pared by 7 bases and J by 4 bases, with 17 bases of the junction left unmatched. In nucleotides, the CDR3 is TGTGCCAGCACCGCGAGTCGGACAGGGGTCGTTGGGTACGAGCAGTACTTC. Its translation is CASTASRTGVVGYEQYF.

The genes are TRBV5-6 and TRBJ2-5; D perhaps matches TRBD2 (6 bases). Trimming removed 5 bases from V and 2 bases from J, with 13 bases in between. The CDR3 is 14 amino acids. From germline, CDR1 is SGHDT and CDR2 YYEEEE. This CDR3 reads CASRSQGGQETQYF. The CDR3 DNA follows: TGTGCCAGCAGATCTCAGGGAGGTCAAGAGACCCAGTACTTC.

This chain connects TRBV6-1 to TRBJ2-2; D may match TRBD1 or TRBD2 (6 bases each). V lost 7 bases and J 3 bases, leaving 12 bases between the germline ends. Germline V gene lookup returns CDR1 MNHNS and CDR2 SASEGT. This CDR3 has 14 residues. The CDR3: CASTAEGDTGELFF. In nucleotides, the CDR3 is TGTGCCAGCACCGCGGAGGGGGACACCGGGGAGCTGTTTTTT.

This clone appeared a few times. The gene calls are TRBV18 and TRBJ1-4; D call uncertain. The CDR3 totals 13 residues. V was shortened by 5 bases and J by 0 bases, with 4 bases between the two germline ends. Germline V gives CDR1 KGHSH, CDR2 LQKENI. The CDR3 spells CASSRTTNEKLFF. DNA for the CDR3: TGTGCCAGCTCAAGGACAACTAATGAAAAACTGTTTTTT.

The chain is built from TRBV30 and TRBJ1-2, with D possibly TRBD1 on 5 matching bases. The CDR3 length is 12 residues. CDR1 and CDR2 from the germline V gene are GTSNPN and SVGIG (reference sequence). V gave up 0 bases and J gave up 4 bases, with 6 bases separating them. The CDR3 DNA sequence: TGTGCCTGGAGTGTACAGGTCTATGGCTACACCTTC. Protein: CAWSVQVYGYTF.

This clone has more than one count but fewer than ten. This chain connects TRBV25-1 to TRBJ2-5; a weak D match, TRBD1 (6 bases). Trimming removed 11 bases at V and 4 bases at J, with 17 bases between. Germline-derived CDR1 and CDR2 are MGHDK and SYGVNS. There are 13 residues in the CDR3. The CDR3 region is CASGTPWRETQYF. CDR3 in DNA: TGTGCCTCCGGGACACCCTGGAGAGAGACCCAGTACTTC.

The V gene is TRBV7-9, the J gene TRBJ2-3, with D unclear. Germline V gene data show CDR1 as SEHNR and CDR2 as FQNEAQ (reference sequence). The CDR3 is made up of 12 amino acids. The V end lost 5 bases, the J end lost 5 bases, and 8 bases lay between the germline ends. CDR3 DNA sequence: TGTGCCAGCAGCCTACATAAAGATACGCAGTATTTT. It specifies CASSLHKDTQYF.

This chain links TRBV5-1 with TRBJ2-5; the D gene is possibly TRBD2 (6 bases). Trimming removed 0 bases at V and 3 bases at J, with 9 bases between. Germline V CDR1 and CDR2: SGHRS, YFSETQ. The CDR3 has 14 residues. This chain's CDR3 is CASSLAGGEETQYF. Written as DNA, the CDR3 is TGCGCCAGCAGCTTGGCCGGGGGAGAAGAGACCCAGTACTTC.